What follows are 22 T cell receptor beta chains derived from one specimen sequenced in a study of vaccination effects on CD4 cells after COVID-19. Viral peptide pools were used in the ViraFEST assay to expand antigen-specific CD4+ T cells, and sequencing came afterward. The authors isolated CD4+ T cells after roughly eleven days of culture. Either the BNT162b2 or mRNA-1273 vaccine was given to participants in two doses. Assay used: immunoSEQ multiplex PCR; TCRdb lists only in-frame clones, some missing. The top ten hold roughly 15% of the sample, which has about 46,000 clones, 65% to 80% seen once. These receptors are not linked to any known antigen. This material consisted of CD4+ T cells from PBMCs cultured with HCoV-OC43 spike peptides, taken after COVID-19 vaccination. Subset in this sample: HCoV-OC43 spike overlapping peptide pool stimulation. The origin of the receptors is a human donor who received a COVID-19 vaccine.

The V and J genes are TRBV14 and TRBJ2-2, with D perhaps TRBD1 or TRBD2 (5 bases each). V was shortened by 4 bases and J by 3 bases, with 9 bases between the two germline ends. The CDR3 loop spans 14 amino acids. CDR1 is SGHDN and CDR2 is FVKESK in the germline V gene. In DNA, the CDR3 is TGTGCCAGCAGCCCCGGGACGGACACCGGGGAGCTGTTTTTT. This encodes CASSPGTDTGELFF.

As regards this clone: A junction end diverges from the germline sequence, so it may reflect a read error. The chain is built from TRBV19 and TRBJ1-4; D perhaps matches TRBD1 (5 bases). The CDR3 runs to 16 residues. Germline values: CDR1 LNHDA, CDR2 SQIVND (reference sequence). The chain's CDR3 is CASNSPPGGGPERLFF. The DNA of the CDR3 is TGTGCCAGTAATTCCCCCCCGGGTGGGGGACCTGAAAGACTGTTTTTT. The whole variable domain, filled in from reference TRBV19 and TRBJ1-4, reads DGGITQSPKYLFRKEGQNVTLSCEQNLNHDAMYWYRQDPGQGLRLIYYSQIVNDFQKGDIAEGYSVSREKKESFPLTVTSAQKNPTAFYLCASNSPPGGGPERLFFGSGTQLSVL.

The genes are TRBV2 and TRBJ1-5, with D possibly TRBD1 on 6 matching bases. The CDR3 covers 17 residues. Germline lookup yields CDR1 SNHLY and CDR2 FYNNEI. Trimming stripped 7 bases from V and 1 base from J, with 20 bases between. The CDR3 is CASTQAARGRSNQPQHF. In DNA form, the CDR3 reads TGTGCCAGCACCCAAGCCGCCAGGGGCAGGAGCAATCAGCCCCAGCATTTT.

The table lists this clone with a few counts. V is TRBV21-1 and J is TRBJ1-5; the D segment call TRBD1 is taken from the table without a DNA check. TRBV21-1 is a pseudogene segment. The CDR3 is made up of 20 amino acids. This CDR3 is CASMKCPGPRGDRPLPPQHF. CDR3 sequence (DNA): TGTGCCAGCATGAAGTGCCCGGGGCCAAGGGGCGACAGGCCCTTACCGCCCCAGCATTTT.

CDR3 sequence (DNA): TGTGCCAGCAAGACCGGGGTGGCCGGGGAGCTGTTTTTT. Translating it yields CASKTGVAGELFF. This chain connects TRBV27 to TRBJ2-2; D perhaps matches TRBD2 (5 bases). In germline, CDR1 is MNHEY, CDR2 SMNVEV (reference sequence). Trimming cost V 7 bases and J 6 bases, with 12 bases left between them. The CDR3 covers 13 residues.

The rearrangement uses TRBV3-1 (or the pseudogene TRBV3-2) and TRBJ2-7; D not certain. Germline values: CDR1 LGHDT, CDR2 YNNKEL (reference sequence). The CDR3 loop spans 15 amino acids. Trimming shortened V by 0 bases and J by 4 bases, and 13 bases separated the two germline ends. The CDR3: CASSQDGSARYEQYF. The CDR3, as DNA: TGTGCCAGCAGCCAAGATGGATCAGCGAGATACGAGCAGTACTTC.

The CDR3: CASSSPPGQGLCGTNEKLFF. The CDR3 bases are TGTGCCAGCAGCTCCCCCCCGGGACAGGGGCTATGTGGAACTAATGAAAAACTGTTTTTT. This chain joins TRBV21-1 and TRBJ1-4; the table names TRBD1, a call not compared with the DNA. TRBV21-1 is assigned pseudogene status. The CDR3 covers 20 residues.

The CDR3 region is CASRKTGTEQFF. The CDR3, as DNA: TGTGCCAGCAGGAAGACAGGGACGGAGCAGTTCTTC. The rearrangement links TRBV27 to TRBJ2-1, with 7 bases identical to TRBD1. V gave up 6 bases and J gave up 10 bases; unmatched junction bases: 6. The CDR3 consists of 12 residues. CDR1 is MNHEY, CDR2 SMNVEV, per germline (reference sequence).

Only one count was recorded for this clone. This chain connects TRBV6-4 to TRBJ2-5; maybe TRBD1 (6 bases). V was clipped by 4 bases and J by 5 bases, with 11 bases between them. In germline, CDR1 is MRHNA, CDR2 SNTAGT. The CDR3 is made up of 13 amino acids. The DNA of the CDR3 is TGTGCCAGCAGTGGCGGGCAGGGGGAGACCCAGTACTTC. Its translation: CASSGGQGETQYF.

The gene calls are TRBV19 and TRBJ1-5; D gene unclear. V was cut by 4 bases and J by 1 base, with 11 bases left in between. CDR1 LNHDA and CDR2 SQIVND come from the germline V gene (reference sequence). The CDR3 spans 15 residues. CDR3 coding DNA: TGTGCCAGTAGTAATGACCATGCAAGCAATCAGCCCCAGCATTTT. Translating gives CASSNDHASNQPQHF.

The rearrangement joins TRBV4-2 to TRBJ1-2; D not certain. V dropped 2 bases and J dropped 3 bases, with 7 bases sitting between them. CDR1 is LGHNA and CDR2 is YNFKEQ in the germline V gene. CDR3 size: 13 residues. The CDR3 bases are TGTGCCAGCAGCCAAAACGGGGACTATGGCTACACCTTC. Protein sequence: CASSQNGDYGYTF.

The CDR3: CASSPRPEASGNTIYF. In nucleotides, the CDR3 is TGTGCCAGCTCACCACGTCCTGAGGCCTCTGGAAACACCATATATTTT. This rearrangement joins TRBV18 to TRBJ1-3; D call uncertain. The CDR3 is 16 residues long. The germline gives CDR1 KGHSH, CDR2 LQKENI. Trimming stripped 1 base from V and 0 bases from J, with 10 bases between.

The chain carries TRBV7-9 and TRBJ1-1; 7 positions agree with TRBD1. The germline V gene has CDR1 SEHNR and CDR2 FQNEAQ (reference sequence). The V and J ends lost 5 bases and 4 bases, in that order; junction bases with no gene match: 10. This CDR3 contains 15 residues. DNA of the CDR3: TGTGCCAGCAGCCCCCCAGGGGGGTGGGGCACTGAAGCTTTCTTT. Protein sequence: CASSPPGGWGTEAFF.

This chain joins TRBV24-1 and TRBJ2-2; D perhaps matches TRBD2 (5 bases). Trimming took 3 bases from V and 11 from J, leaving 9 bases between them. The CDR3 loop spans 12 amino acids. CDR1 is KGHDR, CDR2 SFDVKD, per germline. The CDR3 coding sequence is TGTGCCACCAGTGATAGGAGCGGAGAGCTGTTTTTT. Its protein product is CATSDRSGELFF.

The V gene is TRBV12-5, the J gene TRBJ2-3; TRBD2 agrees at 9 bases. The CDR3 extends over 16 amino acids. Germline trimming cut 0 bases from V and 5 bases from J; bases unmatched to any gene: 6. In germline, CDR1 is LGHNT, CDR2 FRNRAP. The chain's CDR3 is CASGLVSTSGRDTQYF. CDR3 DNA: TGTGCTAGTGGTTTGGTTTCGACTAGCGGTAGAGATACGCAGTATTTT.

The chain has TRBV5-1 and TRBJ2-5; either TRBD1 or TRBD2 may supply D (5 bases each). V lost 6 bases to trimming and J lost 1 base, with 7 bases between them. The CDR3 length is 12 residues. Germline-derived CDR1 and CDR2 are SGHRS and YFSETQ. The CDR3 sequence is CASTGTQETQYF. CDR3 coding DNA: TGCGCCAGCACGGGGACCCAAGAGACCCAGTACTTC.

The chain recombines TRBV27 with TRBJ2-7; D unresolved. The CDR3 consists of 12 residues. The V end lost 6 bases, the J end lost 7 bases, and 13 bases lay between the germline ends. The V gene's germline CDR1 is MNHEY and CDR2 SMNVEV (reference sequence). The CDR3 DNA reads TGTGCCAGCAGCCCACCTTCTCTTGAGCAGTACTTC. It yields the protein CASSPPSLEQYF.

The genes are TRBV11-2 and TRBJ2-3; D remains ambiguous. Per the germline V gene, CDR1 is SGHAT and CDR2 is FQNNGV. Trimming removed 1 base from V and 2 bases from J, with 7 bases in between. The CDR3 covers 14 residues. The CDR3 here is CASSLGPTTDTQYF. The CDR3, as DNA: TGTGCCAGCAGCTTAGGACCCACCACAGATACGCAGTATTTT.

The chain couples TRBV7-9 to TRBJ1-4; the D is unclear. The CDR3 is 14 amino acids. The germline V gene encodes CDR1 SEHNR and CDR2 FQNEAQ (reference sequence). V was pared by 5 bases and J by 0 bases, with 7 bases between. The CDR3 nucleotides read TGTGCCAGCAGCAAATTTGCAACTAATGAAAAACTGTTTTTT. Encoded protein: CASSKFATNEKLFF. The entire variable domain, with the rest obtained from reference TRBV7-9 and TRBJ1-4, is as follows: DTGVSQNPRHKITKRGQNVTFRCDPISEHNRLYWYRQTLGQGPEFLTYFQNEAQLEKSRLLSDRFSAERPKGSFSTLEIQRTEQGDSAMYLCASSKFATNEKLFFGSGTQLSVL.

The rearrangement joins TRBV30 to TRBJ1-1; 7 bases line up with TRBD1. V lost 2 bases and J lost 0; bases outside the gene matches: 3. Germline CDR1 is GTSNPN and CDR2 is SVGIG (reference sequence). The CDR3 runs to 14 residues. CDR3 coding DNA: TGTGCCTGGAGTAAGGACAGGCTGAACACTGAAGCTTTCTTT. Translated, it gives CAWSKDRLNTEAFF. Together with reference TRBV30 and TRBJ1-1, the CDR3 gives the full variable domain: SQTIHQWPATLVQPVGSPLSLECTVEGTSNPNLYWYRQAAGRGLQLLFYSVGIGQISSEVPQNLSASRPQDRQFILSSKKLLLSDSGFYLCAWSKDRLNTEAFFGQGTRLTVV.

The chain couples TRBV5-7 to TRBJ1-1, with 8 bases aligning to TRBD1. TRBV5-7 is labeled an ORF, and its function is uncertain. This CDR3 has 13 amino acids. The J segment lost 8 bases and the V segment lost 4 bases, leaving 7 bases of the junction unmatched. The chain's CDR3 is CASSLGQGMEAFF. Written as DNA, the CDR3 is TGTGCCAGCAGCCTCGGACAGGGAATGGAAGCTTTCTTT.

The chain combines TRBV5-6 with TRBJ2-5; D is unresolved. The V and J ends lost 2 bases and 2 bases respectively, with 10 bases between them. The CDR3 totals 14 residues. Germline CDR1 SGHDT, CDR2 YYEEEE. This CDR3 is CASSLGWQQETQYF. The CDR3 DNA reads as TGTGCCAGCAGCTTAGGATGGCAGCAAGAGACCCAGTACTTC.